These 3 T cell receptor beta chains were sequenced from one sample in a study of OX40 agonist ivuxolimab in advanced cancers. Some clones are missing from TCRdb's copy, which holds only in-frame ones; the method was immunoSEQ multiplex PCR. Of fewer than 70,000 clones in the sample, 85% to 90% were seen once. The source was CD4+ or CD8+ T cells sorted from blood, collected in a trial of the OX40 agonist ivuxolimab. The receptors originated from an adult with an advanced solid tumor such as melanoma, head and neck, liver or kidney cancer.

The chain combines TRBV29-1 with TRBJ2-5, with D unresolved. V was cut by 3 bases and J by 7 bases, with 6 bases left in between. Germline values: CDR1 SQVTM, CDR2 ANQGSEA. The CDR3 totals 10 residues. CDR3 region: CSVDIGTQYF. The DNA for the CDR3 is TGCAGCGTTGATATTGGGACCCAGTACTTC. The full variable domain, in which reference TRBV29-1 and TRBJ2-5 provide the parts outside the CDR3, is SAVISQKPSRDICQRGTSLTIQCQVDSQVTMMFWYRQQPGQSLTLIATANQGSEATYESGFVIDKFPISRPNLTFSTLTVSNMSPEDSSIYLCSVDIGTQYFGPGTRLLVL.

The chain carries TRBV4-3 and TRBJ1-2; 10 nucleotides align to TRBD1. V lost 1 base, J lost 2 bases, and 10 bases stayed unmatched. The CDR3 loop spans 18 amino acids. Germline CDR1 LGHNA, CDR2 YSLEER. CDR3 loop: CASSQAPRGQGRNYGYTF. The CDR3, as DNA: TGCGCCAGCAGCCAAGCCCCACGGGGACAGGGGAGGAACTATGGCTACACCTTC.

The rearrangement joins TRBV28 to TRBJ2-5; either TRBD1 or TRBD2 may fit D (6 bases each). The DNA end is more similar to TRBJ2-7, so the J call may be wrong. The CDR3 sequence is 16 residues long. Germline CDR1 and CDR2: MDHEN and SYDVKM. The CDR3 DNA reads as TGTGCCAGCAGTTCCCCGGAGGGGGGTCCCACCTACGAGCAGTACTTC. It specifies CASSSPEGGPTYEQYF.